What follows is one T cell receptor (beta chain) and its context. Participants were aged roughly 18 to 90 years, lived in around 25 US areas, and enrolled virtually. Cohort 3 recovered donors had two negative PCRs, clearance, or symptom resolution. V trimming: 8 bases; J trimming: 2 bases; junction bases outside the gene matches: 2. Per germline, CDR1 MDHEN and CDR2 SYDVKM. The CDR3 contains 12 residues. Authors' processing steps: Reference gene primer amplification gave estimated nucleated cell counts. The data were produced by immunoSEQ multiplex PCR, yet TCRdb's version contains in-frame clones alone and is incomplete. V, J and clone size reflect that table, while D and trimming were determined from the DNA. This table has roughly 170,000 clones, around four fifths appearing once. The data belong to a study of blood T cell repertoires in COVID-19.

This chain links TRBV28 with TRBJ2-5, with 7 bases aligning to TRBD2. The sequenced sample consisted of PBMCs or T cells enriched from blood (not recorded which). The origin of this receptor is a woman aged 50 to 60 who had recovered from COVID-19. In DNA, the CDR3 is TGTGCCAGCCAAGCGGGGCAAGAGACCCAGTACTTC. Amino acid sequence: CASQAGQETQYF.